This T cell receptor beta chain was recovered during a study of cytomegalovirus exposure and HLA in healthy donors. Background on the study: The Caucasian-associated ancestry cluster contained roughly four fifths of the approximately 430 genotyped donors. Points from the study as a whole: Roughly uniform sequencing depth across donors was assumed, possibly incorrectly. A further, later analysis showed that HLA-associated TCR beta chains (compared with equally common others) were more clonally expanded.

Points on this clone: Its matching antigen is unknown.

This CDR3 is built from 13 residues. CDR1 is LGHNA, CDR2 YNFKEQ, per germline. V was cut by 1 base and J by 6 bases, with 6 bases left in between. Vbeta (60) and Jbeta (13) primers were used in the PCR. Here immunoSEQ multiplex PCR was the method, and the copy in TCRdb shows in-frame clones only, minus some. The repertoire holds about 140,000 clones, with 80% as singletons. Sequencing input: PBMCs. The chain uses TRBV4-2 and TRBJ2-2; the D is unclear. The TCR comes from a man aged 50 to 59 in good health and CMV-seronegative. The CDR3 DNA reads as TGTGCCAGCAGCCAAGGAGTCGCCGGGGAGCTGTTTTTT. The encoded protein is CASSQGVAGELFF.